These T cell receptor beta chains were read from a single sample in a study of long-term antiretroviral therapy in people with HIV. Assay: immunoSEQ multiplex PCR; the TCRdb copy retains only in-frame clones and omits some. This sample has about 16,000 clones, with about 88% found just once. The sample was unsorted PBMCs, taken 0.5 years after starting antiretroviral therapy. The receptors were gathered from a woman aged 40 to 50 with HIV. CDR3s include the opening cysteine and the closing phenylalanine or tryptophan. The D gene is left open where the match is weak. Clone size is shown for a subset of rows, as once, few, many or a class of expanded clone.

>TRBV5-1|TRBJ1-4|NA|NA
TGCGCCAGCAGCTCCGACAGGATTAATGAAAAACTGTTTTTT
CASSSDRINEKLFF
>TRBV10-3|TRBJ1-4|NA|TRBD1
TGTGCCATCAGTGAGTCCGGGACAGTCAACGAAAAACTGTTTTTT
CAISESGTVNEKLFF
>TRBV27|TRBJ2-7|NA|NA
TGTGCCAGCAGTTTATCGATAGTTCAGACCTACGAGCAGTACTTC
CASSLSIVQTYEQYF
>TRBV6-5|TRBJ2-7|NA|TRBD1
TGTGCCAGCACCCGACAGGGAAGGGACGAGCAGTACTTC
CASTRQGRDEQYF
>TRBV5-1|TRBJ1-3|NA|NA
TGCGCCAGCAGCTTGGAGTGGCCAAATTCAGGAAACACCATATATTTT
CASSLEWPNSGNTIYF
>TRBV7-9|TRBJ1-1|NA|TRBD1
TGTGCCAGCAGTTCGTCCGGGACAGGGAAAGCTTTCTTT
CASSSSGTGKAFF
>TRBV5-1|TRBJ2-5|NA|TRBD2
TGCGCCAGCAGCCCCTTCCAACTAGCGCCCCAAGAGACCCAGTACTTC
CASSPFQLAPQETQYF
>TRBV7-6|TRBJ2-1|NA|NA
TGTGCCAGCAGCCCCGACGGGGCCTTCTACAATGAGCAGTTCTTC
CASSPDGAFYNEQFF
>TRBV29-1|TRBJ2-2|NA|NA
TGCAGCGTTGGAGGTACTAACACCGGGGAGCTGTTTTTT
CSVGGTNTGELFF
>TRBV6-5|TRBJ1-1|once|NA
TGTGCCAGCAGTTACTCGGGCAGACCTAACACTGAAGCTTTCTTT
CASSYSGRPNTEAFF
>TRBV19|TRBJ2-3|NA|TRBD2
TGTGCCAGTAGTATCGGTGGGAGGGGCACAGATACGCAGTATTTT
CASSIGGRGTDTQYF
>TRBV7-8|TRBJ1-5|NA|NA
TGTGCCAGCAGCTTAGCGCTGATTTCCGGGTTCAATCAGCCCCAGCATTTT
CASSLALISGFNQPQHF
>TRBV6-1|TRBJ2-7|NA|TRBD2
TGTGCCAGCAGTGGGACTAGCGGTTCCTACGAGCAGTACTTC
CASSGTSGSYEQYF
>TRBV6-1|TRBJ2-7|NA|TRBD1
TGTGCCAGCAGGAGGACAGGGTTCTTCGAGCAGTACTTC
CASRRTGFFEQYF
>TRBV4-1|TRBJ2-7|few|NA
TGCGCCAGCAGCCAATACGGCAACACCTACGAGCAGTACTTC
CASSQYGNTYEQYF
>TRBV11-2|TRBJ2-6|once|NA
TGTGCCAGCAGCCCTAGAGAGGGAACTGGGGCCAACGTCCTGACTTTC
CASSPREGTGANVLTF
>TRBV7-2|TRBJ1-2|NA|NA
TGTGCCAGCAGCTTAGCGCGAGGGGGACCCTATGGCTACACCTTC
CASSLARGGPYGYTF
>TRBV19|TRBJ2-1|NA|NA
TGTGCCTCCTTAGGCCTAGATGAGCAGTTCTTC
CASLGLDEQFF
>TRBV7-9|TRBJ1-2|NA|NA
TGTGCCAGCAGCTTCCCTGGAGGACACCCGAACTATGGCTACACCTTC
CASSFPGGHPNYGYTF
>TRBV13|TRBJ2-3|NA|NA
TGTGCCAGCGGATTCACAAGCGGCACAGATACGCAGTATTTT
CASGFTSGTDTQYF
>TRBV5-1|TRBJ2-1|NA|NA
TGCGCCAGCAGCTTGGCCACGGGGAGCAATGAGCAGTTCTTC
CASSLATGSNEQFF
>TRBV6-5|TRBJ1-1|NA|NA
TGTGCCAGCAGTTACTCGTCGGGGTTTGGTACTGAAGCTTTCTTT
CASSYSSGFGTEAFF
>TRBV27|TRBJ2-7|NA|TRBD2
TGTGCCAGCAGTTCCGCCCTCGGGACTAGCGTGTACGAGCAGTACTTC
CASSSALGTSVYEQYF
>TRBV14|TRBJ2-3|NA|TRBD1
TGTGCCAGCAGCCGTAAAGCCGGGACAGGGGATGTATATACGCAGTATTTT
CASSRKAGTGDVYTQYF
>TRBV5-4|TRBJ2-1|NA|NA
TGTGCCAGCAGCGGAGCGGTTGGCAATGAGCAGTTCTTC
CASSGAVGNEQFF
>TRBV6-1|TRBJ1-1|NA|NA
TGTGCCAGCATTGCAGGTTTCTACACTGAAGCTTTCTTT
CASIAGFYTEAFF
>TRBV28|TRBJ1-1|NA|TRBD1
TGTGCCAGCAGCATAACAGGGGCGACCACTGAAGCTTTCTTT
CASSITGATTEAFF
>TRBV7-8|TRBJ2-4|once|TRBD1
TGTGCCAGCAGCTTTTCCCCCGGGACAGGGTTTGGTGGGGACCCCAAAAACATTCAGTACTTC
CASSFSPGTGFGGDPKNIQYF
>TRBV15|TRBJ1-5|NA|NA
TGTGCCATCTCAGACAGGCCGAATCAGCCCCAGCATTTT
CAISDRPNQPQHF
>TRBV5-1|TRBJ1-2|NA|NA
TGCGCCAGCAGCTTGGCCACGCGGGGAGGCTACACCTTC
CASSLATRGGYTF
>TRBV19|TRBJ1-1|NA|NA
TGTGCCAGTCCTTCGAGAACTGAAGCTTTCTTT
CASPSRTEAFF
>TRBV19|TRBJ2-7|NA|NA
TGTGCCAGTAGTATAGTCCGACATAGTGGGAGTGGTTACGAGCAGTACTTC
CASSIVRHSGSGYEQYF
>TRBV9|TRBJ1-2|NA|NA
TGTGCCAGCAACAAGGGTCTTGTGATGGGAGGCTACACCTTC
CASNKGLVMGGYTF
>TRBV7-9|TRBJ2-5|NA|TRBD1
TGTGCCAGCAGCCACGGACAGGGCCTACAAGAGACCCAGTACTTC
CASSHGQGLQETQYF
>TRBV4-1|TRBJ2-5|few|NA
TGCGCCAGCAGCCAAGAGAGTGGGGAAGAGACCCAGTACTTC
CASSQESGEETQYF
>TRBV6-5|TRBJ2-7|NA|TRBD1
TGTGCCAGCAGTTTCTCGGGACAGGGAGGATTTGAGCAGTACTTC
CASSFSGQGGFEQYF
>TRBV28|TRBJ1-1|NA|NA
TGTGCCAGCAGTTTGTCGGGTCCCGTAGTGAACACTGAAGCTTTCTTT
CASSLSGPVVNTEAFF
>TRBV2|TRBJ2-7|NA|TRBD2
TGTGCCAGCAGGGGACGACTAGCTAGCTACGAGCAGTACTTC
CASRGRLASYEQYF
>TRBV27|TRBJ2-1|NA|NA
TGTGCCAGCACCACCCCCGGAGGATACAATGAGCAGTTCTTC
CASTTPGGYNEQFF